This TCR beta chain was sequenced in a study of read filtering for tumor transcriptome and immune sequencing. Study-wide background: Patients were about 18 male and about 15 female, mean age approximately 60 years, range about 47 to 85. Revised staging placed fewer than ten patients in R-ISS I, 15 to 20 in II, about seven in III.

This library used about 360 ng RNA and molecular barcoded adaptors spanning alpha/delta and beta/gamma chains. TCRdb itself ran the reads through MiXCR, one entry per CDR3 protein. Of about 58,000 distinct CDR3 sequences detected, around an eighth appear once; the ten largest clones hold approximately 16%. The germline V gene has CDR1 SNHLY and CDR2 FYNNEI. V was clipped by 8 bases and J by 1 base; unmatched bases: 4. The CDR3 spans 14 residues. Points on this clonotype: Antigen: not known.

Findings of the study overall: IR-seq captured clonotypes deeper and more reliably than RNA-seq. Correlation between methods rose after single-read clonotypes were removed.

This clonotype was sampled from a donor at least 40 years old with multiple myeloma. This sequence joins TRBV2 and TRBJ1-5, with 8 bases that match TRBD1. Input material: a population of CD138-negative cells sorted from bone marrow. CDR3 protein: CASADRASNQPQHF. As DNA, the CDR3 is TGTGCCAGCGCGGACAGGGCCAGCAATCAGCCCCAGCATTTT.